One sample yielded the 32 T cell receptor beta chains listed below, sequenced in a study of T-cell memory formation after mild COVID-19. TCRdb independently ran MiXCR on the 5' RACE reads; one entry per CDR3 protein. Of 170,000 or so distinct CDR3 sequences listed, about a fifth are singletons. The material sequenced was PBMCs or a T cell subset sorted from them (not recorded which). The receptors stem from an adult woman who had mild COVID-19 (a few samples of this study predate the infection). Cell type and time point are not known.

The chain couples TRBV5-1 to TRBJ2-7; 9 bases align to TRBD1. CDR1 and CDR2 from the germline V gene are SGHRS and YFSETQ. The ends lost 3 bases at V and 7 bases at J; junction bases unmatched: 5. The CDR3 length is 13 residues. The DNA of the CDR3 is TGCGCCAGCAGCTGGGGACAGGGTCGGGAGCAGTACTTC. This gives the protein CASSWGQGREQYF.

The gene calls are TRBV7-9 and TRBJ1-2; D uncertain. The V gene lost 6 bases and the J gene lost 4 bases, with 12 bases spanning the gap. The V gene's germline CDR1 is SEHNR and CDR2 FQNEAQ (reference sequence). The CDR3 length is 13 residues. The DNA of the CDR3 is TGTGCCAGCAGTCTCCCGCGGTTCTATGGCTACACCTTC. This sequence encodes CASSLPRFYGYTF.

The gene calls are TRBV29-1 and TRBJ1-1; unclear D gene. Trimming took off 7 bases at V and 0 bases at J, with 15 bases between the two ends. The CDR3 runs 14 residues. Germline CDR1 is SQVTM and CDR2 is ANQGSEA. As DNA, the CDR3 is TGCAGCGCTTCAGGATTACTAATGAACACTGAAGCTTTCTTT. Protein sequence: CSASGLLMNTEAFF.

V gene TRBV10-3 combines with J gene TRBJ1-2, with D hard to call. Looked up from germline, CDR1 is ENHRY and CDR2 is SYGVKD. V was pared by 2 bases and J by 6 bases, with 10 bases between. The CDR3 sequence is 13 residues long. The CDR3 loop is CAISEQAPDGYTF. The CDR3 DNA reads TGTGCCATCAGTGAGCAGGCCCCGGATGGCTACACCTTC.

The sample holds a few counts of this clonotype. This chain links TRBV24-1 with TRBJ2-1, with D tentatively TRBD1 or TRBD2 (5 bases each). V shed 9 bases and J shed 2 bases, with 16 bases lying between them. This CDR3 has 15 amino acids. Germline V gene data show CDR1 as KGHDR and CDR2 as SFDVKD. The DNA of the CDR3 is TGTGCCACCGCACTGCGAGGGGCACCCTACAATGAGCAGTTCTTC. It codes for CATALRGAPYNEQFF.

V usage is TRBV9 and J usage is TRBJ2-6; D remains ambiguous. Germline V gives CDR1 SGDLS, CDR2 YYNGEE. Trimming stripped 1 base from V and 2 bases from J, with 4 bases between. CDR3 length: 14 residues. CDR3 region: CASSVSPGANVLTF. DNA of the CDR3: TGTGCCAGCAGCGTAAGCCCTGGGGCCAACGTCCTGACTTTC.

This clonotype showed up many times. This chain joins TRBV6-6 and TRBJ2-3; perhaps TRBD2 as D (6 bases). This CDR3 is built from 13 residues. Germline V gene lookup returns CDR1 MNHNY and CDR2 SVGAGI (reference sequence). Trimming took 5 bases from V and 4 from J, leaving 10 bases between them. The CDR3 loop is CASSHRESDTQYF. CDR3 DNA: TGTGCCAGCAGTCACCGGGAGTCAGATACGCAGTATTTT.

This clonotype turned up a few times. The V gene is TRBV5-1, the J gene TRBJ2-5; D might be TRBD1 (7 bases). Trimming took 1 base from V and 1 from J, leaving 11 bases between them. The CDR3 has 15 amino acids. Per germline, CDR1 SGHRS and CDR2 YFSETQ. The CDR3 region is CASSLRGTAQETQYF. CDR3 coding DNA: TGCGCCAGCAGCTTGCGCGGGACAGCCCAAGAGACCCAGTACTTC.

This clonotype was seen more than once but under ten times. The rearrangement links TRBV3-1 to TRBJ2-6; TRBD1 aligns across 8 bases. The V segment lost 10 bases and the J segment 0 bases; nucleotides outside the gene matches: 14. Germline CDR1 reads LGHDT; CDR2 reads YNNKEL (reference sequence). This CDR3 is built from 18 residues. CDR3: CATGKGQGYDSGANVLTF. The CDR3 coding sequence is TGTGCCACAGGGAAAGGACAGGGCTATGACTCTGGGGCCAACGTCCTGACTTTC.

The table lists this clonotype with a few counts. The chain joins TRBV10-3 to TRBJ2-7; 8 positions agree with TRBD1. Germline V gene lookup returns CDR1 ENHRY and CDR2 SYGVKD. Trimming removed 2 bases from V and 7 bases from J; junction bases left unmatched: 10. The CDR3 runs to 15 residues. The CDR3 loop is CAISEQRDRLSEQYF. CDR3 coding DNA: TGTGCCATCAGTGAGCAAAGGGACAGGCTGTCGGAGCAGTACTTC.

A few counts support this clonotype. This chain uses TRBV7-8 with TRBJ2-7; no clear D. The CDR3 loop spans 13 amino acids. The germline V gene encodes CDR1 SGHVS and CDR2 FQNEAQ. The V end was cut by 5 bases, the J end by 6 bases, with 14 bases between. In nucleotides, the CDR3 is TGTGCCAGCAGCAAATTAGTGCTGGGCGAGCAGTACTTC. As protein: CASSKLVLGEQYF. The whole variable domain, remainder taken from reference TRBV7-8 and TRBJ2-7, is GAGVSQSPRYKVAKRGQDVALRCDPISGHVSLFWYQQALGQGPEFLTYFQNEAQLDKSGLPSDRFFAERPEGSVSTLKIQRTQQEDSAVYLCASSKLVLGEQYFGPGTRLTVT.

The chain links TRBV2 to TRBJ2-3; the D gene is possibly TRBD2 (7 bases). Per germline, CDR1 SNHLY and CDR2 FYNNEI. The CDR3 is 16 residues long. V was pared by 8 bases and J by 2 bases, with 20 bases between. The CDR3 DNA reads TGTGCCAGCGTTCGCTCCGGGGGGCGCGACACAGATACGCAGTATTTT. This codes for CASVRSGGRDTDTQYF. Supplemented by reference TRBV2 and TRBJ2-3, the full variable domain reads EPEVTQTPSHQVTQMGQEVILRCVPISNHLYFYWYRQILGQKVEFLVSFYNNEISEKSEIFDDQFSVERPDGSNFTLKIRSTKLEDSAMYFCASVRSGGRDTDTQYFGPGTRLTVL.

V is TRBV3-1 and J is TRBJ1-2; 10 nucleotides match TRBD1. Germline V lookup: CDR1 LGHDT, CDR2 YNNKEL (reference sequence). The V segment lost 1 base and the J segment 6 bases; nucleotides outside the gene matches: 5. The CDR3 sequence is 15 residues long. Here the CDR3 DNA reads TGTGCCAGCAGCCAAGTCGGGACAGGGGTTGATGGCTACACCTTC. It specifies CASSQVGTGVDGYTF.

Here the CDR3 DNA reads TGTGCCACCAGTGATTACAGGGCAAGCTCCTACAATGAGCAGTTCTTC. Amino acids: CATSDYRASSYNEQFF. The chain links TRBV24-1 to TRBJ2-1, with D possibly being TRBD1 (6 bases). This CDR3 comprises 16 residues. Deletions cut 2 bases from V and 0 bases from J, with 10 bases between. Per the germline V gene, CDR1 is KGHDR and CDR2 is SFDVKD.

This chain connects TRBV19 to TRBJ1-6, with D perhaps matching TRBD1 (5 bases). Trimming removed 4 bases from V and 7 bases from J, with 14 bases in between. The CDR3 consists of 15 residues. CDR1 is LNHDA and CDR2 is SQIVND in the germline V gene (reference sequence). The CDR3 region is CASSTHRDLNSPLHF. CDR3 in DNA: TGTGCCAGTAGTACACACCGGGACTTGAATTCACCCCTCCACTTT.

This clonotype was counted only a few times. This chain links TRBV15 with TRBJ2-7; 7 bases match TRBD1. The germline CDR1 and CDR2 sequences are LNHNV and YYDKDF (reference sequence). Germline trimming cut 0 bases from V and 5 bases from J; bases unmatched to any gene: 13. The CDR3 is made up of 17 amino acids. The CDR3 protein is CATSRDQGVGGSNEQYF. In nucleotides, the CDR3 is TGTGCCACCAGCAGAGATCAGGGGGTTGGGGGATCGAACGAGCAGTACTTC. The full variable domain, in which reference TRBV15 and TRBJ2-7 provide the parts outside the CDR3, is DAMVIQNPRYQVTQFGKPVTLSCSQTLNHNVMYWYQQKSSQAPKLLFHYYDKDFNNEADTPDNFQSRRPNTSFCFLDIRSPGLGDTAMYLCATSRDQGVGGSNEQYFGPGTRLTVT.

The sample holds a few counts of this clonotype. The V gene is TRBV20-1, the J gene TRBJ1-2; D not resolved. V was clipped by 5 bases and J by 3 bases, with 13 bases between them. This CDR3 is 13 amino acids long. Germline V gene lookup returns CDR1 DFQATT and CDR2 SNEGSKA (reference sequence). The CDR3 DNA reads TGCAGTGCTCTCCGGACTGACTACTATGGCTACACCTTC. It codes for CSALRTDYYGYTF.

This clonotype was detected ten times or more. The rearrangement joins TRBV5-5 to TRBJ2-7; possibly TRBD1 for D (6 bases). V dropped 0 bases and J dropped 7 bases, with 11 bases sitting between them. CDR1 SGHKS and CDR2 YYEKEE come from the germline V gene (reference sequence). The CDR3 sequence is 13 residues long. The CDR3 DNA reads TGTGCCAGCAGCTTGGACAGGGTGAGAGAGCAGTACTTC. It codes for CASSLDRVREQYF.

This chain connects TRBV6-6 to TRBJ2-7; TRBD2 matches at 12 bases. CDR3 length: 16 amino acids. Germline CDR1 is MNHNY and CDR2 is SVGAGI (reference sequence). The junction had 8 bases not matched to a gene; V was cut back by 2 bases and J by 6 bases. The CDR3 nucleotides read TGTGCCAGCAGTTACCCGACTAGCGGGAGTTTCGGCGAGCAGTACTTC. Translated: CASSYPTSGSFGEQYF.

This chain links TRBV28 with TRBJ2-7; 8 nucleotides line up with TRBD1. Trimming at V came to 2 bases and at J to 7 bases, leaving 10 bases not matched to a gene. CDR1 is MDHEN, CDR2 SYDVKM, per germline. The CDR3 has 15 amino acids. The chain's CDR3 is CASSLVLQGASEQYF. CDR3 in DNA: TGTGCCAGCAGTTTAGTTCTGCAGGGGGCGAGTGAGCAGTACTTC. Combining the CDR3 with reference TRBV28 and TRBJ2-7 gives the whole variable domain DVKVTQSSRYLVKRTGEKVFLECVQDMDHENMFWYRQDPGLGLRLIYFSYDVKMKEKGDIPEGYSVSREKKERFSLILESASTNQTSMYLCASSLVLQGASEQYFGPGTRLTVT.

In this sample, this clonotype turned up a few times. The rearrangement joins TRBV9 to TRBJ2-5; TRBD2 matches at 8 bases. The germline gives CDR1 SGDLS, CDR2 YYNGEE. The CDR3 spans 16 residues. Trimming took 0 bases from V and 1 from J; bases not matched to a gene: 5. The CDR3 protein is CASSVVAGGPQETQYF. CDR3 sequence (DNA): TGTGCCAGCAGCGTAGTCGCGGGAGGCCCCCAAGAGACCCAGTACTTC.

V gene TRBV20-1 combines with J gene TRBJ2-1; 8 nucleotides align to TRBD2. The V segment lost 6 bases and the J segment 6 bases; nucleotides outside the gene matches: 4. CDR1 is DFQATT and CDR2 is SNEGSKA in the germline V gene (reference sequence). CDR3 length equals 12 residues. DNA of the CDR3: TGCAGTGCGCGGGGGGATTCCAATGAGCAGTTCTTC. Translated: CSARGDSNEQFF.

The chain employs TRBV4-1 and TRBJ1-2, with D uncertain. The CDR3 has 16 amino acids. Germline-derived CDR1 and CDR2 are MGHRA and YSYEKL. Trimming shortened V by 1 base and J by 3 bases, and 15 bases separated the two germline ends. CDR3: CASSQVDLVGHYGYTF. In DNA, the CDR3 is TGCGCCAGCAGCCAAGTTGACTTAGTTGGGCACTATGGCTACACCTTC.

This clonotype was seen repeatedly, ten times or more. This rearrangement joins TRBV5-1 to TRBJ2-3, with D maybe TRBD2 (5 bases). Germline V gene data show CDR1 as SGHRS and CDR2 as YFSETQ. The CDR3 runs 13 residues. Trimming shortened V by 0 bases and J by 4 bases, and 6 bases separated the two germline ends. CDR3 in amino acids: CASSLAGADTQYF. The CDR3 DNA follows: TGCGCCAGCAGCTTGGCCGGGGCAGATACGCAGTATTTT.

This chain uses TRBV10-3 with TRBJ2-7; 7 positions match TRBD1. With V trimmed by 3 bases and J by 1 base, 3 bases remained unmatched. Per the germline V gene, CDR1 is ENHRY and CDR2 is SYGVKD. The CDR3 covers 14 residues. The CDR3: CAISDGQVSYEQYF. The CDR3 DNA reads TGTGCCATCAGTGACGGACAGGTATCCTACGAGCAGTACTTC.

The chain combines TRBV25-1 with TRBJ2-7; TRBD2 is a possible D gene (6 bases). The V and J ends lost 2 bases and 3 bases respectively, with 14 bases between them. The CDR3 is made up of 15 amino acids. Germline-derived CDR1 and CDR2 are MGHDK and SYGVNS. CDR3 in DNA: TGTGCCAGCAGTGAAGGCCACCGGGAGATCTACGAGCAGTACTTC. Translating gives CASSEGHREIYEQYF.

This clonotype was detected only a few times. The CDR3 DNA follows: TGTGCCTGGAACAGGGGGCTTGGAGGCACTGAAGCTTTCTTT. This codes for CAWNRGLGGTEAFF. V and J are TRBV30 and TRBJ1-1; 9 bases align to TRBD1. Germline CDR1 is GTSNPN and CDR2 is SVGIG (reference sequence). The CDR3 contains 14 residues. Trimming removed 4 bases from V and 4 bases from J; junction bases left unmatched: 7.

About this clonotype itself: The germline gene is not matched at one end of the junction; a read error may be the cause. The chain carries TRBV7-9 and TRBJ2-7; TRBD2 matches 12 bases. The CDR3 is 15 residues long. In germline, CDR1 is SEHNR, CDR2 FQNEAQ (reference sequence). CDR3 bases: TGTGACAGCAGCTGGCCTAGCGGGGGGGCCAATGAGCAGTACTTC. This codes for CDSSWPSGGANEQYF. Using reference TRBV7-9 and TRBJ2-7 for the parts outside the CDR3, the full variable domain is DTGVSQNPRHKITKRGQNVTFRCDPISEHNRLYWYRQTLGQGPEFLTYFQNEAQLEKSRLLSDRFSAERPKGSFSTLEIQRTEQGDSAMYLCDSSWPSGGANEQYFGPGTRLTVT.

This clonotype showed up just a few times. The rearrangement links TRBV5-6 to TRBJ2-3; D may match TRBD1 or TRBD2 (5 bases each). The CDR3 has 15 residues. V was cut by 2 bases and J by 2 bases, with 12 bases left in between. Germline V gene data show CDR1 as SGHDT and CDR2 as YYEEEE. The CDR3: CASSFPGTFTDTQYF. The CDR3 bases are TGTGCCAGCAGCTTCCCGGGGACCTTCACAGATACGCAGTATTTT.

This clonotype turned up a few times. V is TRBV29-1 and J is TRBJ2-1, with TRBD2 as a possible D gene (6 bases). Germline CDR1 and CDR2: SQVTM and ANQGSEA. The CDR3 runs 11 residues. The V end lost 4 bases, the J end lost 9 bases, and 10 bases lay between the germline ends. The CDR3 loop is CSVGAGSEQFF. The CDR3, as DNA: TGCAGCGTTGGGGCGGGAAGTGAGCAGTTCTTC.

This clonotype appeared a few times. CDR3 DNA sequence: TGTGCCAGTAGTATGGGACCGCCGGATTCACCCCTCCACTTT. Translation gives CASSMGPPDSPLHF. V usage is TRBV19 and J usage is TRBJ1-6; maybe TRBD1 (5 bases). The germline V gene has CDR1 LNHDA and CDR2 SQIVND (reference sequence). The CDR3 has 14 amino acids. Trimming took 3 bases from V and 8 from J, leaving 11 bases between them. Full variable domain (outside the CDR3, taken from reference TRBV19 and TRBJ1-6): DGGITQSPKYLFRKEGQNVTLSCEQNLNHDAMYWYRQDPGQGLRLIYYSQIVNDFQKGDIAEGYSVSREKKESFPLTVTSAQKNPTAFYLCASSMGPPDSPLHFGNGTRLTVT.

CDR3 in DNA: TGTGCCATCAGTGAGGCCGATCAGCCCCAGCATTTT. Its translation: CAISEADQPQHF. The chain links TRBV10-3 to TRBJ1-5; D is unclear. Trimming took 2 bases from V and 5 from J, leaving 4 bases between them. The germline CDR1 and CDR2 sequences are ENHRY and SYGVKD. The CDR3 consists of 12 residues.